This T cell receptor beta chain is from a study of long-term antiretroviral therapy in people with HIV. Study results and caveats: Across all time points, the repertoire was dominated by clones that expanded before ART. In samples taken after ART, diversity increased but remained below transplant donor control levels.

Germline-derived CDR1 and CDR2 are MNHNS and SASEGT. The V end was cut by 3 bases, the J end by 11 bases, with 14 bases between. The CDR3 extends over 13 amino acids. Per donor, at least one pre-ART and at least two post-ART PBMC samples were obtained. Worth noting for this clone: Its antigen is not identified.

Researchers report immunoSEQ v3.0 was run at survey level. Sequencing used immunoSEQ multiplex PCR; TCRdb keeps in-frame clones, though not all of them. The top ten hold around 5.3% of the sample, which has tens of thousands of clones, 85% to 90% seen once. This clonotype originated in a man aged 25-40 years with HIV. The genes are TRBV6-1 and TRBJ1-5; D is unresolved. Sequencing used unsorted PBMCs, obtained about 4.5 years after starting antiretroviral therapy. For the CDR3, the DNA is TGTGCCAGCAGTGAGGTTGGCTTCGGGGCCCAGCATTTT. Translating gives CASSEVGFGAQHF.